This TCR beta chain was retrieved from a study of cytotoxic CD8 clonotypes in ibrutinib-treated CLL. PBMCs were cryopreserved, and 1.5 to 2.5 micrograms of genomic DNA from them went into TCR beta libraries. The intended depth for sequencing was 1 in 200,000 to 1 in 1 million T cells. Sequenced by immunoSEQ multiplex PCR; TCRdb stores in-frame clones only, minus some. The sample lists approximately 300,000 clones; roughly 85% were seen once. Germline loops: CDR1 MDHEN, CDR2 SYDVKM. With 6 bases removed from V and 3 bases from J, the gap between germline ends came to 8 bases. The CDR3 consists of 12 residues. Study observations and caveats: Under therapy, public clonotypes either contracted or stayed stable, and they were uncommon. Clonality measured at baseline exceeded age-matched healthy donors, tracking circulating CD8+ T-cell counts.

This clone turned up a few times. The target antigen is unknown. The sequence came from a human donor with chronic lymphocytic leukemia. The sample consisted of PBMCs, taken before ibrutinib treatment. J is TRBJ1-2 and V is TRBV28; D gene ambiguous. The CDR3 bases are TGTGCCAGCAGCCTACCACACTATGGCTACACCTTC. Encoded protein: CASSLPHYGYTF.